The rows below give T cell receptor beta chains drawn from one sample of a study of naive and memory T cell subsets. From the UMI-ligation and nested PCR reads, TCRdb called clonotypes with MiXCR, one entry per CDR3 protein. This table has some 150,000 distinct CDR3 sequences, around 15% appearing once. What was sequenced was naive CD4+ T cells from blood. The receptors stem from a human donor in good health. The CDR3 runs from the conserved cysteine through the conserved F or W. Each record gives: J gene, V gene, CDR3 protein.

J: TRBJ1-4
V: TRBV6-1
CDR3: CASSERRSTNEKLFF

J: TRBJ2-7
V: TRBV20-1
CDR3: CSADPGTPNLYEQYF

J: TRBJ1-5
V: TRBV28
CDR3: CASSPTGMNQPQHF

J: TRBJ2-7
V: TRBV7-9
CDR3: CASSLVVAEPYEQYF

J: TRBJ2-1
V: TRBV12-3/TRBV12-4
CDR3: CASNVGQGANNEQFF

J: TRBJ1-5
V: TRBV2
CDR3: CASSETATGGGQPQHF

J: TRBJ2-3
V: TRBV19
CDR3: CASRQITRGGTDTQYF

J: TRBJ1-1
V: TRBV7-3
CDR3: CASSLNEWTEAFF

J: TRBJ2-1
V: TRBV4-1
CDR3: CASSLRGAGEVYNEQFF

J: TRBJ2-3
V: TRBV15
CDR3: CATSRPPGDTDTQYF

J: TRBJ2-1
V: TRBV4-1
CDR3: CASSQEGVGDNEQFF

J: TRBJ1-1
V: TRBV29-1
CDR3: CSVALGQAVLNTEAFF

J: TRBJ2-1
V: TRBV7-8
CDR3: CASSSGTVINEQFF

J: TRBJ2-7
V: TRBV14
CDR3: CASSQGNGAHYEQYF

J: TRBJ1-4
V: TRBV28
CDR3: CASSAAGRSNEKLFF

J: TRBJ2-5
V: TRBV20-1
CDR3: CSATTGVVQETQYF

J: TRBJ2-7
V: TRBV29-1
CDR3: CSVRGAEQYF

J: TRBJ1-1
V: TRBV2
CDR3: CASSVGLGNTEAFF

J: TRBJ2-6
V: TRBV6-2/TRBV6-3
CDR3: CASSTSGANVLTF

J: TRBJ1-2
V: TRBV6-5
CDR3: CASRRQGYGYTF

J: TRBJ2-5
V: TRBV20-1
CDR3: CSARDRARGLETQYF

J: TRBJ2-7
V: TRBV30
CDR3: CAWKRQAASYEQYF

J: TRBJ2-3
V: TRBV11-2
CDR3: CASRKGALRFWTDTQYF

J: TRBJ2-7
V: TRBV27
CDR3: CASSFTGGAGQYF

J: TRBJ2-4
V: TRBV6-2/TRBV6-3
CDR3: CASRPGQGPPLQYF

J: TRBJ1-6
V: TRBV25-1
CDR3: CASSAPGSLDSPLHF

J: TRBJ2-7
V: TRBV2
CDR3: CASSAQAVNEQYF

J: TRBJ1-1
V: TRBV9
CDR3: CASSRTGGRYTEAFF

J: TRBJ2-4
V: TRBV29-1
CDR3: CSVGGLAKNIQYF

J: TRBJ2-3
V: TRBV6-2/TRBV6-3
CDR3: CASSYRATSTDTQYF